A selection of T cell receptor beta chains follows, all from one sample in a study of T cell changes during pregnancy in multiple sclerosis. TCRdb's copy holds only in-frame clones and misses some; the assay was immunoSEQ multiplex PCR. The top ten hold roughly 0.14% of the sample, which has some 80,000 clones, around 94% seen once. The sequencing here drew on CD4+ T cells from peripheral blood mononuclear cells, taken after pregnancy. These receptors all stem from a female donor with multiple sclerosis, enrolled in a pregnancy study. CDR3s include the opening cysteine and the closing phenylalanine or tryptophan. D genes are given only for firm matches. The size of a clone is reported for some rows only, either as once, few or many, or as a class for expanded clones.

CDR3 protein: CASSVGTRSQETQYF
CDR3 DNA: TGTGCCAGCAGCGTAGGAACTAGGAGTCAGGAGACCCAGTACTTC
V gene: TRBV7-9
D gene: -
J gene: TRBJ2-5
clone size: -

CDR3 protein: CSVTLAGPWDEQYF
CDR3 DNA: TGCAGCGTCACACTAGCGGGGCCCTGGGACGAGCAGTACTTC
V gene: TRBV29-1
D gene: TRBD2
J gene: TRBJ2-7
clone size: -

CDR3 protein: CASSPQGLPPMTDTQYF
CDR3 DNA: TGCGCCAGCAGTCCACAGGGGCTTCCCCCCATGACAGATACGCAGTATTTT
V gene: TRBV23-1
D gene: TRBD1
J gene: TRBJ2-3
clone size: -

CDR3 protein: CASSHDRRHYGYTF
CDR3 DNA: TGTGCCAGCAGCCACGACAGGCGTCACTATGGCTACACCTTC
V gene: TRBV27
D gene: -
J gene: TRBJ1-2
clone size: -

CDR3 protein: CASSRPGGDMNEQFF
CDR3 DNA: TGCGCCAGCAGCCGACCAGGGGGCGATATGAATGAGCAGTTCTTC
V gene: TRBV5-1
D gene: TRBD1
J gene: TRBJ2-1
clone size: few

CDR3 protein: CASSWWRKKAGSGNTIYF
CDR3 DNA: TGTGCCAGCAGCTGGTGGCGGAAAAAGGCCGGCTCTGGAAACACCATATATTTT
V gene: TRBV5-8
D gene: -
J gene: TRBJ1-3
clone size: once

CDR3 protein: CASSLRGRAFTEAFF
CDR3 DNA: TGTGCCAGCAGTTTAAGGGGCAGGGCCTTCACTGAAGCTTTCTTT
V gene: TRBV27
D gene: -
J gene: TRBJ1-1
clone size: -

CDR3 protein: CASRLLAGGPSDEQFF
CDR3 DNA: TGTGCCAGCAGGTTACTAGCGGGAGGGCCGAGCGATGAGCAGTTCTTC
V gene: TRBV2
D gene: TRBD2
J gene: TRBJ2-1
clone size: -

CDR3 protein: CASSLSTPGVWTDTQYF
CDR3 DNA: TGTGCCAGCAGCTTAAGTACCCCCGGAGTCTGGACAGATACGCAGTATTTT
V gene: TRBV7-8
D gene: -
J gene: TRBJ2-3
clone size: -

CDR3 protein: CASSLGGSGSAYEQYF
CDR3 DNA: TGTGCCAGCAGCTTAGGGGGTAGCGGGAGTGCATACGAGCAGTACTTC
V gene: TRBV7-9
D gene: TRBD2
J gene: TRBJ2-7
clone size: -

CDR3 protein: CASSFSVPNTEAFF
CDR3 DNA: TGTGCCAGCAGCTTTAGTGTGCCGAACACTGAAGCTTTCTTT
V gene: TRBV5-6
D gene: -
J gene: TRBJ1-1
clone size: -

CDR3 protein: CAWSVLAQGNQETQYF
CDR3 DNA: TGTGCCTGGAGTGTATTGGCACAGGGAAACCAAGAGACCCAGTACTTC
V gene: TRBV30
D gene: -
J gene: TRBJ2-5
clone size: -

CDR3 protein: CASSLQAPLSYNEQFF
CDR3 DNA: TGTGCCAGCAGCCTGCAGGCGCCCCTATCCTACAATGAGCAGTTCTTC
V gene: TRBV5-5
D gene: -
J gene: TRBJ2-1
clone size: -

CDR3 protein: CASSLIEGTGEAFF
CDR3 DNA: TGTGCCAGCTCACTCATCGAGGGGACAGGGGAAGCTTTCTTT
V gene: TRBV18
D gene: TRBD1
J gene: TRBJ1-1
clone size: -

CDR3 protein: CASSLRGQGGETQYF
CDR3 DNA: TGTGCCAGCAGCTTGAGGGGGCAGGGGGGAGAGACCCAGTACTTC
V gene: TRBV5-4
D gene: -
J gene: TRBJ2-5
clone size: -

CDR3 protein: CASSLGQGGTYEQYF
CDR3 DNA: TGTGCTAGCAGCTTAGGCCAGGGGGGAACCTACGAGCAGTACTTC
V gene: TRBV7-7
D gene: -
J gene: TRBJ2-7
clone size: -

CDR3 protein: CASSFLGGSGANVLTF
CDR3 DNA: TGTGCCAGTAGCTTTTTAGGAGGTAGTGGGGCCAACGTCCTGACTTTC
V gene: TRBV19
D gene: -
J gene: TRBJ2-6
clone size: -

CDR3 protein: CASSLFLGGLETQYF
CDR3 DNA: TGTGCCAGCAGTTTATTCCTCGGGGGTCTGGAGACCCAGTACTTC
V gene: TRBV28
D gene: -
J gene: TRBJ2-5
clone size: -

CDR3 protein: CASSGGAGGNQPQHF
CDR3 DNA: TGTGCCAGCAGTGGGGGGGCGGGGGGCAATCAGCCCCAGCATTTT
V gene: TRBV2
D gene: -
J gene: TRBJ1-5
clone size: -

CDR3 protein: CASSQDSGTSGKIVADTQYF
CDR3 DNA: TGCGCCAGCAGCCAAGATAGTGGGACTAGCGGAAAAATTGTAGCAGATACGCAGTATTTT
V gene: TRBV4-1
D gene: TRBD2
J gene: TRBJ2-3
clone size: -

CDR3 protein: CASSLYNEQFF
CDR3 DNA: TGTGCCAGCAGCCTGTACAATGAGCAGTTCTTC
V gene: TRBV2
D gene: -
J gene: TRBJ2-1
clone size: -

CDR3 protein: CAWSGLSGGRGHEQFF
CDR3 DNA: TGTGCCTGGAGTGGACTAAGTGGCGGGAGGGGCCATGAGCAGTTCTTC
V gene: TRBV30
D gene: TRBD2
J gene: TRBJ2-1
clone size: -

CDR3 protein: CASRRGQGDYEQYF
CDR3 DNA: TGTGCCAGCAGGCGCGGACAGGGCGACTACGAGCAGTACTTC
V gene: TRBV28
D gene: TRBD1
J gene: TRBJ2-7
clone size: -

CDR3 protein: CASSLDRGDRITF
CDR3 DNA: TGTGCCAGCAGCTTAGATCGCGGGGACCGAATTACTTTC
V gene: TRBV7-2
D gene: -
J gene: TRBJ2-6
clone size: -

CDR3 protein: CASSLAVPGVTSGVLRFF
CDR3 DNA: TGTGCCAGCAGCTTAGCGGTGCCTGGAGTGACTAGCGGGGTTTTACGGTTCTTC
V gene: TRBV7-6
D gene: TRBD2
J gene: TRBJ2-1
clone size: -

CDR3 protein: CASSPGLAAFDQYF
CDR3 DNA: TGTGCCAGTAGCCCAGGACTAGCTGCGTTCGACCAGTACTTC
V gene: TRBV19
D gene: TRBD2
J gene: TRBJ2-5
clone size: -

CDR3 protein: CASSPTSGGFMNTEAFF
CDR3 DNA: TGCGCCAGCAGCCCCACGTCGGGGGGGTTCATGAACACTGAAGCTTTCTTT
V gene: TRBV5-1
D gene: -
J gene: TRBJ1-1
clone size: -

CDR3 protein: CASSQEPGRSETQYF
CDR3 DNA: TGCGCCAGCAGCCAAGAGCCCGGGAGGTCGGAGACCCAGTACTTC
V gene: TRBV4-3
D gene: TRBD2
J gene: TRBJ2-5
clone size: -

CDR3 protein: CASSLGLAGGPAGGYF
CDR3 DNA: TGTGCCAGCAGCTTGGGACTAGCGGGAGGGCCAGCGGGTGGGTACTTC
V gene: TRBV7-2
D gene: TRBD2
J gene: TRBJ2-7
clone size: -

CDR3 protein: CASSLTTGNTGELFF
CDR3 DNA: TGTGCCAGTAGTTTGACGACAGGGAACACCGGGGAGCTGTTTTTT
V gene: TRBV19
D gene: -
J gene: TRBJ2-2
clone size: few

CDR3 protein: CSVETIFKAGGERQYF
CDR3 DNA: TGCAGCGTTGAAACTATCTTTAAAGCGGGAGGAGAAAGGCAGTACTTC
V gene: TRBV29-1
D gene: TRBD2
J gene: TRBJ2-7
clone size: -

CDR3 protein: CASGLVRGVWGETQYF
CDR3 DNA: TGTGCTAGTGGTTTGGTACGGGGGGTTTGGGGGGAGACCCAGTACTTC
V gene: TRBV12-5
D gene: TRBD2
J gene: TRBJ2-5
clone size: -

CDR3 protein: CASSAVDRASYNEQFF
CDR3 DNA: TGTGCCAGCAGTGCGGTCGACAGGGCCTCCTACAATGAGCAGTTCTTC
V gene: TRBV28
D gene: TRBD1
J gene: TRBJ2-1
clone size: -

CDR3 protein: CASSDYSHHRDYEQYF
CDR3 DNA: TGTGCCAGCAGTGACTACTCGCACCACAGGGACTACGAGCAGTACTTC
V gene: TRBV6-4
D gene: -
J gene: TRBJ2-7
clone size: -

CDR3 protein: CASSPAGTSTINEQFF
CDR3 DNA: TGTGCCAGCAGCCCGGCCGGGACTAGCACCATCAATGAGCAGTTCTTC
V gene: TRBV7-2
D gene: TRBD2
J gene: TRBJ2-1
clone size: -

CDR3 protein: CASSETGPTIVPLHF
CDR3 DNA: TGTGCCAGCAGTGAAACCGGGCCGACTATTGTTCCCCTCCACTTT
V gene: TRBV2
D gene: -
J gene: TRBJ1-6
clone size: -

CDR3 protein: CASSYFLGGDTQYF
CDR3 DNA: TGTGCCAGCAGTTATTTCCTTGGAGGGGATACGCAGTATTTT
V gene: TRBV6-5
D gene: -
J gene: TRBJ2-3
clone size: once

CDR3 protein: CASSRGQGSGTQYF
CDR3 DNA: TGCGCCAGCAGCCGCGGACAGGGGTCCGGGACCCAGTACTTC
V gene: TRBV4-3
D gene: TRBD1
J gene: TRBJ2-5
clone size: -

CDR3 protein: CASSLGAGHTDTQYF
CDR3 DNA: TGTGCTAGCAGCTTAGGGGCAGGGCACACAGATACGCAGTATTTT
V gene: TRBV7-7
D gene: -
J gene: TRBJ2-3
clone size: -

CDR3 protein: CASSTPNRANYGYTF
CDR3 DNA: TGTGCCAGCAGCACCCCGAATAGAGCTAACTATGGCTACACCTTC
V gene: TRBV4-2
D gene: -
J gene: TRBJ1-2
clone size: -

CDR3 protein: CASSLNRGASYEQYF
CDR3 DNA: TGCGCCAGCAGCTTGAATAGGGGCGCGTCCTACGAGCAGTACTTC
V gene: TRBV5-1
D gene: -
J gene: TRBJ2-7
clone size: -

CDR3 protein: CASSSSGAGHEQYF
CDR3 DNA: TGTGCCAGCAGTTCCTCAGGGGCGGGCCACGAGCAGTACTTC
V gene: TRBV28
D gene: -
J gene: TRBJ2-7
clone size: -

CDR3 protein: CASSRGATGWGEKLFF
CDR3 DNA: TGTGCCAGCAGCCGCGGGGCAACAGGTTGGGGAGAAAAACTGTTTTTT
V gene: TRBV7-9
D gene: -
J gene: TRBJ1-4
clone size: -

CDR3 protein: CASSLRSSGIYEQYF
CDR3 DNA: TGTGCCAGCAGTTTGCGGTCTAGCGGGATCTACGAGCAGTACTTC
V gene: TRBV27
D gene: TRBD2
J gene: TRBJ2-7
clone size: few

CDR3 protein: CASSLGAPGPYEQYF
CDR3 DNA: TGTGCCAGCAGCTTAGGTGCCCCAGGTCCCTACGAGCAGTACTTC
V gene: TRBV7-9
D gene: -
J gene: TRBJ2-7
clone size: once

CDR3 protein: CASNGRDSNEKLFF
CDR3 DNA: TGTGCCAGCAACGGCCGGGACAGTAATGAAAAACTGTTTTTT
V gene: TRBV28
D gene: TRBD1
J gene: TRBJ1-4
clone size: -

CDR3 protein: CASTLSGRVETQYF
CDR3 DNA: TGTGCCAGCACCCTGAGCGGGCGGGTAGAGACCCAGTACTTC
V gene: TRBV28
D gene: -
J gene: TRBJ2-5
clone size: -

CDR3 protein: CASSLSPSGSGDIQYF
CDR3 DNA: TGTGCCAGCAGCTTAAGCCCTAGCGGGAGCGGGGACATTCAGTACTTC
V gene: TRBV7-2
D gene: TRBD2
J gene: TRBJ2-4
clone size: -

CDR3 protein: CASSKVGGVAGEAYEQYF
CDR3 DNA: TGTGCCAGCAGCAAAGTTGGGGGGGTTGCGGGAGAGGCCTACGAGCAGTACTTC
V gene: TRBV21-1
D gene: -
J gene: TRBJ2-7
clone size: -

CDR3 protein: CASSLVLANEQFF
CDR3 DNA: TGCGCCAGCAGCTTGGTTTTGGCCAATGAGCAGTTCTTC
V gene: TRBV5-1
D gene: -
J gene: TRBJ2-1
clone size: -

CDR3 protein: CASSVGTTANEKLFF
CDR3 DNA: TGTGCCAGTAGTGTCGGGACAACGGCTAATGAAAAACTGTTTTTT
V gene: TRBV19
D gene: -
J gene: TRBJ1-4
clone size: -

CDR3 protein: CAISDGAGYEQYF
CDR3 DNA: TGTGCCATCAGTGATGGGGCAGGCTACGAGCAGTACTTC
V gene: TRBV10-3
D gene: -
J gene: TRBJ2-7
clone size: -

CDR3 protein: CASSQPPAGAVETQYF
CDR3 DNA: TGTGCCAGCAGTCAACCCCCGGCGGGAGCGGTCGAGACCCAGTACTTC
V gene: TRBV6-6
D gene: TRBD2
J gene: TRBJ2-5
clone size: -

CDR3 protein: CASSLVGRQETQYF
CDR3 DNA: TGTGCCAGCAGCTTAGTAGGCAGGCAAGAGACCCAGTACTTC
V gene: TRBV13
D gene: -
J gene: TRBJ2-5
clone size: -

CDR3 protein: CASGRLAGAQETQYF
CDR3 DNA: TGTGCCAGCGGCCGGCTAGCAGGGGCCCAAGAGACCCAGTACTTC
V gene: TRBV27
D gene: -
J gene: TRBJ2-5
clone size: -